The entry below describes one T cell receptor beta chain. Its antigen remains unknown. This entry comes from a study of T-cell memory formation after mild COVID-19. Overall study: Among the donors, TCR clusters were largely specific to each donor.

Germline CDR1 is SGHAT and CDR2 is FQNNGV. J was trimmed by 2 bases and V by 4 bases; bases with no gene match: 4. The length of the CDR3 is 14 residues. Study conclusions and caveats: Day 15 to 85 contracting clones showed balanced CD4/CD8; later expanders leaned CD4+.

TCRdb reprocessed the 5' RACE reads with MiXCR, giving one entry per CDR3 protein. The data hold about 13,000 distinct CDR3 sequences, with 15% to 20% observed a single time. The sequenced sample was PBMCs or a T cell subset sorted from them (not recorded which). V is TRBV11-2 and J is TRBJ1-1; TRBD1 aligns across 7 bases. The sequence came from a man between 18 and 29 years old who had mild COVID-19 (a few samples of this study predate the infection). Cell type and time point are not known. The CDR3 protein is CASSSRGINTEAFF. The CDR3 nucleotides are TGTGCCAGCAGCTCCAGGGGGATTAACACTGAAGCTTTCTTT.